What follows are 17 T cell receptor beta chains derived from one specimen sequenced in a study of control samples from healthy donors and cancer patients. Generated by immunoSEQ multiplex PCR, the TCRdb table keeps only in-frame clones and is missing some. The sample gives roughly 200,000 clones, just under 95% of which show up once; more than 1.2% is in the top ten. Sequencing used blood. Every receptor here comes from a man aged 18-30 years in good health.

The V gene is TRBV1, the J gene TRBJ1-4. TRBV1 is designated a pseudogene. The CDR3 sequence is 14 residues long. The CDR3: CTSSQRGTNEKLFF. The DNA for the CDR3 is TGCACCAGCAGCCAGCGGGGCACTAATGAAAAACTGTTTTTT.

The chain joins TRBV9 to TRBJ2-5; 9 nucleotides agree with TRBD2. The junction had 12 bases not matched to a gene; V was cut back by 4 bases and J by 5 bases. The CDR3 is made up of 16 amino acids. CDR1 and CDR2 from the germline V gene are SGDLS and YYNGEE. The DNA for the CDR3 is TGTGCCAGCAGCCCGACACCTGGCGGGGGGGCCGAGACCCAGTACTTC. It yields the protein CASSPTPGGGAETQYF.

This chain links TRBV5-5 with TRBJ1-2, with D perhaps matching TRBD1 (5 bases). The CDR3 is 17 amino acids. Germline values: CDR1 SGHKS, CDR2 YYEKEE (reference sequence). Trimming shortened V by 1 base and J by 5 bases, and 21 bases separated the two germline ends. The CDR3 DNA reads as TGTGCCAGCAGCTTGTCAACGGAGAACCTGGGGGGATATGGCTACACCTTC. Translation: CASSLSTENLGGYGYTF.

The chain joins TRBV24-1 to TRBJ2-2; possibly TRBD1 or TRBD2 for D (6 bases each). The germline V and J ends were trimmed by 5 bases and 1 base, with 16 bases remaining between them. Germline loops: CDR1 KGHDR, CDR2 SFDVKD. The length of the CDR3 is 17 residues. The DNA for the CDR3 is TGTGCCACCAGTGGTATAACGGAGGGGGTGAACACCGGGGAGCTGTTTTTT. Translating gives CATSGITEGVNTGELFF.

The J gene is TRBJ2-3, the V gene TRBV7-3, with D perhaps TRBD2 (5 bases). V lost 7 bases, J lost 8 bases, and 13 bases lay in between. This CDR3 region has 12 residues. Germline-derived CDR1 and CDR2 are SGHTA and FQGTGA. The DNA of the CDR3 is TGTGCCAGCACCGAGGGTAAGGTTACGCAGTATTTT. Protein sequence: CASTEGKVTQYF.

CDR3 bases: TGTGCCAGCAGCTTATACAGGGGACCCTTCCAAGAGACCCAGTACTTC. Its translation is CASSLYRGPFQETQYF. The chain carries TRBV5-6 and TRBJ2-5; 7 bases agree with TRBD1. J gave up 1 base and V 2 bases, and 8 bases lay outside the gene matches. The CDR3 loop spans 16 amino acids. Germline-derived CDR1 and CDR2 are SGHDT and YYEEEE.

The chain carries TRBV6-5 and TRBJ1-2; D ambiguous. The CDR3 has 13 amino acids. V dropped 2 bases and J dropped 3 bases, with 7 bases sitting between them. Germline V gene sequence: CDR1 MNHEY, CDR2 SVGAGI. For the CDR3, the DNA is TGTGCCAGCAGTTACCTCTCGTACTATGGCTACACCTTC. Amino acids: CASSYLSYYGYTF.

The chain links TRBV7-2 to TRBJ2-2; D uncertain. Deletions cut 4 bases from V and 4 bases from J, with 10 bases between. The CDR3 is 14 amino acids. From germline, CDR1 is SGHTA and CDR2 FQGNSA. The chain's CDR3 is CASSYRRGTGELFF. CDR3 sequence (DNA): TGTGCCAGCAGCTACCGCCGAGGCACCGGGGAGCTGTTTTTT.

The CDR3 sequence: CASSQVFSGNTIYF. The CDR3 region has the DNA TGCGCCAGCAGTCAGGTGTTCTCTGGAAACACCATATATTTT. The chain recombines TRBV23-1 with TRBJ1-3; D is uncertain. TRBV23-1 is placed among ORFs of uncertain function. This CDR3 comprises 14 residues. With 3 bases removed from V and 0 bases from J, the gap between germline ends came to 6 bases.

For the CDR3, the DNA is TGTGCCAGCAGCCAGGTATCTCTAGGTACTGGAAACACCATATATTTT. Encoded protein: CASSQVSLGTGNTIYF. The chain couples TRBV3-1 (or the pseudogene TRBV3-2) to TRBJ1-3; D is unresolved. V was clipped by 3 bases and J by 2 bases, with 14 bases between them. Germline CDR1 and CDR2: LGHDT and YNNKEL (reference sequence). The CDR3 is 16 residues long.

The CDR3 nucleotides read TGTGCCAGCAGTTACAACGCACAGGGGGGCACTGAAGCTTTCTTT. Protein product: CASSYNAQGGTEAFF. The rearrangement links TRBV6-5 to TRBJ1-1; TRBD1 aligns across 8 bases. The length of the CDR3 is 15 residues. CDR1 and CDR2 (germline): MNHEY, SVGAGI. The trim removed 2 bases at V and 4 bases at J, leaving 6 bases unmatched.

The genes are TRBV25-1 and TRBJ1-2; 7 bases map to TRBD1. Germline V lookup: CDR1 MGHDK, CDR2 SYGVNS. This CDR3 spans 12 amino acids. J was trimmed by 5 bases and V by 9 bases; bases with no gene match: 6. The CDR3 loop is CARTDRPYGYTF. DNA for the CDR3: TGTGCCAGAACGGACAGGCCTTATGGCTACACCTTC.

This rearrangement joins TRBV6-5 to TRBJ2-7; TRBD1 matches at 9 bases. V lost 9 bases to trimming and J lost 3 bases; unmatched junction nucleotides: 9. CDR1 and CDR2 from the germline V gene are MNHEY and SVGAGI. The CDR3 consists of 14 residues. DNA of the CDR3: TGTGCCAGTACCCCCCGGGACAGGGTCTACGAGCAGTACTTC. Its translation: CASTPRDRVYEQYF.

The V and J genes are TRBV14 and TRBJ2-5; tentatively, D is TRBD2 (6 bases). This CDR3 region has 14 residues. Per germline, CDR1 SGHDN and CDR2 FVKESK. V dropped 4 bases and J dropped 2 bases, with 11 bases sitting between them. The CDR3 region is CASSPGTYQETQYF. The CDR3 DNA sequence: TGTGCCAGCAGCCCTGGGACTTATCAAGAGACCCAGTACTTC.

V is TRBV6-5 and J is TRBJ1-1; D call uncertain. The CDR3 spans 14 residues. Trimming removed 0 bases at V and 7 bases at J, with 12 bases between. Germline loops: CDR1 MNHEY, CDR2 SVGAGI. CDR3 nucleotide sequence: TGTGCCAGCAGTTACTCGCCGGTGTTAGGTGAAGCTTTCTTT. Protein: CASSYSPVLGEAFF.

The chain uses TRBV11-2 and TRBJ1-1; TRBD1 aligns across 7 bases. The germline CDR1 and CDR2 sequences are SGHAT and FQNNGV. The V and J ends lost 1 base and 4 bases, in that order; junction bases with no gene match: 9. The CDR3 is 16 residues long. CDR3 in amino acids: CASSLVRTGGSTEAFF. DNA for the CDR3: TGTGCCAGCAGCTTAGTTAGGACAGGTGGGAGCACTGAAGCTTTCTTT.

Points on this clone: This CDR3 is also generated by other DNA sequences in the sample. The chain combines TRBV5-1 with TRBJ2-7, with 9 bases lining up with TRBD1. J was trimmed by 2 bases and V by 1 base; bases with no gene match: 1. From germline, CDR1 is SGHRS and CDR2 YFSETQ. The CDR3 consists of 14 residues. The CDR3 here is CASSLRQGAYEQYF. The CDR3 coding sequence is TGCGCCAGCAGCTTGAGACAGGGGGCCTACGAGCAGTACTTC.